The 22 T cell receptor beta chains below all came from one sample that was sequenced in a study of T cell repertoires in cytomegalovirus infection. Each CDR3 protein is one row after TCRdb ran MiXCR on the reads. The sample gives under 300,000 distinct CDR3 sequences, over 15% of which show up once; roughly 50% is in the top ten. The sequencing sample was made of CD8+ T cells from PBMCs. The receptors derive from a human donor in good health (CMV status not recorded). Some clones in this sample may be carry-over from other donors' samples.

At least ten counts were recorded for this clonotype. The CDR3 nucleotides read TGTGCCAGCAGCTTTACGCACGGTCGCTCCTACAATGAGCAGTTCTTC. Its protein is CASSFTHGRSYNEQFF. This rearrangement joins TRBV7-3 to TRBJ2-1; D gene uncertain. Germline assignment: CDR1 SGHTA and CDR2 FQGTGA. V gave up 3 bases and J gave up 0 bases, with 12 bases separating them. This CDR3 comprises 16 residues.

The chain couples TRBV2 to TRBJ2-7; the D gene could be TRBD1 or TRBD2 (5 bases each). The CDR3 contains 12 residues. Trimming cost V 4 bases and J 8 bases, with 12 bases left between them. The V gene's germline CDR1 is SNHLY and CDR2 FYNNEI. CDR3 protein: CASSGGAPKQYF. The CDR3 bases are TGTGCCAGCAGTGGAGGGGCCCCCAAGCAGTACTTC.

This clonotype has only a few counts. Here the CDR3 DNA reads TGTGCCAGCAGCCCCGTCCCGCGAGGGGAGTTTTCCCACAATGAGCAGTTCTTC. Protein product: CASSPVPRGEFSHNEQFF. The chain employs TRBV7-3 and TRBJ2-1; D may match TRBD1 or TRBD2 (5 bases each). This CDR3 has 18 amino acids. The germline gives CDR1 SGHTA, CDR2 FQGTGA. Between the trimmed V and J ends, which lost 5 bases and 5 bases, there was a span of 25 bases.

This clonotype was recorded at least ten times. The rearrangement joins TRBV7-8 to TRBJ2-2; D is unresolved. There are 12 residues in the CDR3. V was pared by 11 bases and J by 1 base, with 8 bases between. Germline V gives CDR1 SGHVS, CDR2 FQNEAQ. Here the CDR3 reads CALAGNTGELFF. DNA of the CDR3: TGTGCCCTTGCAGGGAACACCGGGGAGCTGTTTTTT.

This clonotype was observed a few times. The V gene is TRBV6-1, the J gene TRBJ1-2; D is unclear. Germline-derived CDR1 and CDR2 are MNHNS and SASEGT. Between the trimmed V and J ends, which lost 0 bases and 4 bases, there was a span of 6 bases. This CDR3 is 13 amino acids long. CDR3 DNA sequence: TGTGCCAGCAGTGAAGCACAGTCCTATGGCTACACCTTC. Translated, it gives CASSEAQSYGYTF.

This chain uses TRBV20-1 with TRBJ1-1; no firm D call. Trimming took off 6 bases at V and 2 bases at J, with 7 bases between the two ends. Germline V gene data show CDR1 as DFQATT and CDR2 as SNEGSKA (reference sequence). This CDR3 has 11 amino acids. CDR3 DNA: TGCAGTGCCATGGACAACACTGAAGCTTTCTTT. Its protein is CSAMDNTEAFF.

The table lists this clonotype with a few counts. The CDR3, as DNA: TGTGCCAGTAGTCCCGGGACACCAAGTCCGGTGAATGAGCAGTTCTTC. Translating it yields CASSPGTPSPVNEQFF. The J gene is TRBJ2-1, the V gene TRBV19, with D perhaps TRBD1 (6 bases). The V gene lost 5 bases and the J gene lost 7 bases, with 21 bases spanning the gap. In germline, CDR1 is LNHDA, CDR2 SQIVND (reference sequence). This CDR3 comprises 16 residues. Combining the CDR3 with reference TRBV19 and TRBJ2-1 gives the whole variable domain DGGITQSPKYLFRKEGQNVTLSCEQNLNHDAMYWYRQDPGQGLRLIYYSQIVNDFQKGDIAEGYSVSREKKESFPLTVTSAQKNPTAFYLCASSPGTPSPVNEQFFGPGTRLTVL.

This clonotype was counted ten times or more. The CDR3 nucleotides are TGTGCCAGCAGCCACCGACCGCTCTCAATGGGCTACACCTTC. Translation gives CASSHRPLSMGYTF. The V call is TRBV7-9, the J call TRBJ1-2; unclear D gene. The V and J ends lost 5 bases and 8 bases respectively, with 18 bases between them. The CDR3 is 14 residues long. CDR1 is SEHNR, CDR2 FQNEAQ, per germline (reference sequence). The complete variable domain, with remaining parts taken from reference TRBV7-9 and TRBJ1-2, reads DTGVSQNPRHKITKRGQNVTFRCDPISEHNRLYWYRQTLGQGPEFLTYFQNEAQLEKSRLLSDRFSAERPKGSFSTLEIQRTEQGDSAMYLCASSHRPLSMGYTFGSGTRLTVV.

This clonotype came up once. CDR3 nucleotide sequence: TGTGCCAGCAGCTTTGGACTAGCGGGGAGCAATGAGCAGTTCTTC. This sequence encodes CASSFGLAGSNEQFF. The chain combines TRBV5-6 with TRBJ2-1, with 12 bases lining up with TRBD2. The J segment lost 6 bases and the V segment lost 2 bases, leaving 3 bases of the junction unmatched. The V gene's germline CDR1 is SGHDT and CDR2 YYEEEE. The length of the CDR3 is 15 residues.

The rearrangement uses TRBV28 and TRBJ2-7; 7 bases align to TRBD1. The CDR3 spans 15 residues. V trimming: 4 bases; J trimming: 2 bases; junction bases outside the gene matches: 8. The germline V gene has CDR1 MDHEN and CDR2 SYDVKM. The CDR3 protein is CASSSRQGDPYEQYF. Written as DNA, the CDR3 is TGTGCCAGCAGTTCTAGACAGGGAGACCCCTACGAGCAGTACTTC. Full variable domain (missing parts from reference TRBV28 and TRBJ2-7): DVKVTQSSRYLVKRTGEKVFLECVQDMDHENMFWYRQDPGLGLRLIYFSYDVKMKEKGDIPEGYSVSREKKERFSLILESASTNQTSMYLCASSSRQGDPYEQYFGPGTRLTVT.

In its sample, this clonotype was seen many times. This rearrangement joins TRBV28 to TRBJ2-3; 9 bases line up with TRBD2. The germline CDR1 and CDR2 sequences are MDHEN and SYDVKM. V lost 3 bases and J lost 2; bases outside the gene matches: 9. The CDR3 runs 17 residues. The CDR3 region has the DNA TGTGCCAGCAGTTTCCCTACGACTAGCGGCACCACAGATACGCAGTATTTT. Translated: CASSFPTTSGTTDTQYF.

A few counts support this clonotype. An end of the junction differs from the germline gene, which may be a read error. V is TRBV6-8 and J is TRBJ1-2, with D unclear. Germline V CDR1 and CDR2: MNHGY, SAAAGT. There are 13 residues in the CDR3. The CDR3 region has the DNA TGTGCCAGCAGTTCCTGGGCGACCTATGGCTACGCCTTC. Residues: CASSSWATYGYAF.

This clonotype was picked up a small number of times. V and J are TRBV5-1 and TRBJ2-3; TRBD2 is a possible D gene (5 bases). Looked up from germline, CDR1 is SGHRS and CDR2 is YFSETQ. There are 15 residues in the CDR3. Trimming left V 1 base short and J 5 bases short, with 14 bases between. In DNA, the CDR3 is TGCGCCAGCAGCTTGCCGACTACTTCAGGAGATACGCAGTATTTT. Its protein product is CASSLPTTSGDTQYF. Complete variable domain (other parts from reference TRBV5-1 and TRBJ2-3): KAGVTQTPRYLIKTRGQQVTLSCSPISGHRSVSWYQQTPGQGLQFLFEYFSETQRNKGNFPGRFSGRQFSNSRSEMNVSTLELGDSALYLCASSLPTTSGDTQYFGPGTRLTVL.

Ten or more counts support this clonotype. V is TRBV29-1 and J is TRBJ2-5; D unclear. Trimming cost V 7 bases and J 5 bases, with 11 bases left between them. The CDR3 is made up of 11 amino acids. Germline V lookup: CDR1 SQVTM, CDR2 ANQGSEA. The CDR3 sequence is CSAPFRETQYF. For the CDR3, the DNA is TGCAGCGCCCCGTTCCGGGAGACCCAGTACTTC.

This clonotype was counted a few times. V gene TRBV2 combines with J gene TRBJ2-7; the D gene could be TRBD1 or TRBD2 (6 bases each). The V end was cut by 10 bases, the J end by 3 bases, with 16 bases between. The germline CDR1 and CDR2 sequences are SNHLY and FYNNEI. The CDR3 spans 13 residues. DNA for the CDR3: TGTGCCATCGAAGGGGGGACAAACTACGAGCAGTACTTC. Amino acids: CAIEGGTNYEQYF.

This clonotype has a handful of counts. The genes are TRBV7-9 and TRBJ1-5; D not certain. With 4 bases removed from V and 1 base from J, the gap between germline ends came to 8 bases. Germline CDR1 and CDR2: SEHNR and FQNEAQ (reference sequence). This CDR3 has 14 residues. The CDR3 nucleotides read TGTGCCAGCAGCTCGACCGTAAGCAATCAGCCCCAGCATTTT. Protein product: CASSSTVSNQPQHF. The whole variable domain, remainder taken from reference TRBV7-9 and TRBJ1-5, is DTGVSQNPRHKITKRGQNVTFRCDPISEHNRLYWYRQTLGQGPEFLTYFQNEAQLEKSRLLSDRFSAERPKGSFSTLEIQRTEQGDSAMYLCASSSTVSNQPQHFGDGTRLSIL.

Ten or more counts support this clonotype. The chain links TRBV25-1 to TRBJ1-6; D is unclear. Germline CDR1 MGHDK, CDR2 SYGVNS. The CDR3 is 12 residues long. With 6 bases removed from V and 5 bases from J, the gap between germline ends came to 5 bases. CDR3 amino acids: CASSSDNSPLHF. In DNA form, the CDR3 reads TGTGCCAGCAGCAGCGATAATTCACCCCTCCACTTT.

With regard to this clonotype: A junction end diverges from the germline sequence, so it may reflect a read error. The chain is built from TRBV6-2 or TRBV6-3 and TRBJ2-1, with D maybe TRBD1 (6 bases). Germline lookup yields CDR1 MNHEY and CDR2 SVGEGT. The CDR3 contains 13 residues. Here the CDR3 reads CAGSLTGRSEQFF. The CDR3 DNA reads as TGTGCCGGCAGCTTGACAGGAAGGAGTGAGCAGTTCTTC.

The chain is built from TRBV29-1 and TRBJ2-7; 7 nucleotides match TRBD1. The germline V gene encodes CDR1 SQVTM and CDR2 ANQGSEA. With V trimmed by 6 bases and J by 6 bases, 11 bases remained unmatched. The CDR3 covers 13 residues. The CDR3 DNA follows: TGCAGCGTCGCCGCGACAGGGTGGGTCGAGCAGTACTTC. Translated: CSVAATGWVEQYF.

A remark on this clonotype: Since a much larger clone is just one base distant, this may be a read error. The chain couples TRBV7-6 to TRBJ2-7; D is ambiguous. The length of the CDR3 is 14 residues. The germline V gene encodes CDR1 SGHVS and CDR2 FNYEAQ. CDR3 region: CAGSLGSDGVGWYF. The CDR3 nucleotides are TGTGCCGGCAGCTTAGGTTCTGACGGTGTTGGTTGGTACTTC. Drawing the rest from reference TRBV7-6 and TRBJ2-7, the complete variable domain is GAGVSQSPRYKVTKRGQDVALRCDPISGHVSLYWYRQALGQGPEFLTYFNYEAQQDKSGLPNDRFSAERPEGSISTLTIQRTEQRDSAMYRCAGSLGSDGVGWYFGPGTRLTVT.

The chain couples TRBV15 to TRBJ1-1; tentatively, D is TRBD1 (6 bases). Looked up from germline, CDR1 is LNHNV and CDR2 is YYDKDF (reference sequence). The CDR3 length is 14 residues. Trimming removed 3 bases from V and 7 bases from J, with 15 bases in between. CDR3 loop: CATSSSGGGVEAFF. The CDR3 DNA sequence: TGTGCCACCAGCAGTTCAGGAGGGGGGGTTGAAGCTTTCTTT. Filled out from reference TRBV15 and TRBJ1-1, the complete variable domain reads DAMVIQNPRYQVTQFGKPVTLSCSQTLNHNVMYWYQQKSSQAPKLLFHYYDKDFNNEADTPDNFQSRRPNTSFCFLDIRSPGLGDTAMYLCATSSSGGGVEAFFGQGTRLTVV.

This clonotype was counted many times. The chain carries TRBV11-2 and TRBJ1-1, with D unclear. Trimming removed 7 bases from V and 6 bases from J, with 21 bases in between. The length of the CDR3 is 15 residues. Germline CDR1 SGHAT, CDR2 FQNNGV. The CDR3 here is CASTKWGASKSEAFF. The DNA of the CDR3 is TGTGCCAGCACCAAATGGGGAGCTTCGAAATCTGAAGCTTTCTTT.